This TCR beta chain was found in a study of T cells in Graves' hyperthyroidism and ophthalmopathy (dated 2019 in TCRdb). Regarding the complete study: Peripheral blood was sampled at the time of initial diagnosis, prior to any treatment. Once sampling was done, hyperthyroidism patients were given methimazole at a starting dose of 30 mg daily, whereas ophthalmopathy patients were given high-dose intravenous methylprednisolone. In about 6 Graves' hyperthyroidism patients, the study also compared T-cell repertoires from thyroid tissue with T-cell repertoires from blood. The roughly 100 discovery patients were divided at random into training and test sets in a 7:3 ratio. To identify distinguishing TCR V-J signatures, a discovery cohort of 90 to 100 patients was used, comprising 40 to 45 with Graves' ophthalmopathy and approximately 57 with stable Graves' hyperthyroidism. Prospective prediction of ophthalmopathy was tested in an independent validation cohort of 18 to 20 hyperthyroidism patients and 15 to 17 patients who later progressed to ophthalmopathy. According to the paper, TCR Vbeta CDR3 sequencing was carried out on about 140 peripheral blood samples, which came from around 43 ophthalmopathy, around 75 hyperthyroidism and roughly 17 progressor patients.

With respect to this clonotype: Which antigen it targets is not known. No clone much larger than this one lies a single base away; base qualities are absent.

The TCR beta CDR3 regions were amplified from RNA transcripts. The TCR CDR3 was subjected to a first round of RT-PCR using the HTBI primer set and the Qiagen OneStep RT-PCR kit. Libraries were constructed in a second round of multiplex PCR, after which size selection and purification were performed. Libraries were sequenced paired-end with 100 bp reads on an Illumina HiSeq2000. On the study's bioinformatics: SOAPnuke was used to process the raw data, removing reads that contained adapters or uncalled bases, had a mean Phred below 15, or lacked an exact match to the constant primer or identifier. High-quality paired reads were merged using COPE v1.2.5, and each unique nucleotide sequence was defined as a clonotype. Clonotypes were aligned to IMGT TRBV, TRBD and TRBJ reference segments using MiTCR v1.1. The analysis included only V-J combinations with a frequency above 0.0001, which together covered roughly 99% of the repertoires. A TCS score was defined as the ratio of F50 (clonal expansion) to E x V (chaos), with BLOSUM62-based TCRdist applied between CDR3 peptides within each V-J. Welch's t-statistics and random forest reduced fewer than 550 V-J features to roughly 13, which were used in a naive Bayes classifier (R e1071). TCRdb redid the processing of the public reads, applying fastp at Q25 and MiXCR, and retained in-frame beta chains. Rows merge per CDR3 protein into single entries with the most common DNA and genes. TCRdb's processing, not the authors', yielded these V and J calls. The sample contains fewer than 450,000 distinct CDR3 sequences, approximately 17% of them found a single time. Of the sample, around a third falls within the top ten clones.

The paper's findings and limits, for the study overall: No statistical method was used to set the sample size in advance, and investigators knew the group allocation. Most expanded thyroid clonotypes (frequency above 0.001) were also found in blood, which suggests that blood repertoires may mirror thyroid immune responses. In cross-validation, a model built on a 13 V-J signature told ophthalmopathy apart from stable hyperthyroidism with under 90% sensitivity and around 84% specificity, and in testing the same model reached 80%/75%. In validation, the model predicted progression to ophthalmopathy with roughly 66% sensitivity and about 72% specificity, a median of 6.5 months before onset.

The hyperthyroidism patients were between 18 and 65 years old and newly diagnosed, with a disease duration of less than 2 months. Exclusion was applied to patients with uncontrolled infections, other autoimmune diseases, pregnancy or lactation. Clinical symptoms, serum thyroxine and TRAb, thyroid ultrasound, and orbital computed tomography formed the basis for the diagnoses. For progressor patients, blood was drawn at the first diagnosis of hyperthyroidism, before any ophthalmopathy symptoms had appeared. PBMCs were isolated from approximately 10 ml of fresh peripheral blood by Ficoll-Paque density gradient centrifugation. Progressor patients were defined as those initially diagnosed with Graves' hyperthyroidism in whom ophthalmopathy developed during follow-up. Total RNA was extracted with Trizol reagent, and quality was checked on an Agilent 2100 Bioanalyzer. From the germline V gene, CDR1 is SGDLS and CDR2 is YYNGEE. The germline V and J ends show losses of 0 bases and 6 bases respectively, and no gene match explains 5 bases of the junction. From cysteine to phenylalanine, the CDR3 is 15 amino acids long. The kept DNA is CDR3 alone, 45 bases in frame from the first base.

This TCR was recovered from a woman in her 30s with Graves' hyperthyroidism that later progressed to Graves' ophthalmopathy. The chain is assembled from TRBV9 and TRBJ2-7; TRBD1 fits 11 bases in the junction. Sequenced sample: blood. DNA sequence: TGTGCCAGCAGCGTAGGGGGGACAGGGGGGTTCGAGCAGTACTTC. Its coded protein is CASSVGGTGGFEQYF. Joined to the reference TRBV9 and TRBJ2-7 proteins, this CDR3 gives the full variable domain: DSGVTQTPKHLITATGQRVTLRCSPRSGDLSVYWYQQSLDQGLQFLIQYYNGEERAKGNILERFSAQQFPDLHSELNLSSLELGDSALYFCASSVGGTGGFEQYFGPGTRLTVT.